The sequence of this TCR beta chain was determined in a study of blood T cell repertoires in COVID-19. Study background: Samples representing acute and convalescent COVID-19 were sourced from the United States, Italy and Spain. In each case, the material was cDNA or gDNA derived from T cells, B-cell-depleted T cells, or PBMCs.

The CDR3 is 13 residues long. Germline values: CDR1 GTSNPN, CDR2 SVGIG (reference sequence). Trimming stripped 0 bases from V and 4 bases from J, with 7 bases between. As to this clone: At the DNA level, this CDR3 is encoded by other sequences in the same sample as well.

As handled by the study authors: Researchers report that nucleated cell counts were estimated from reference gene primer amplification. Profiled with immunoSEQ multiplex PCR; TCRdb holds only in-frame clones, not every one. V and J calls and clone size are those listed in that table; D and trimming were worked out from the DNA. The sample carries roughly 330,000 clones, nearly 90% recorded once. Two negative PCRs, clearance, or symptom resolution were required of recovered Cohort 3 donors. The source of this sequence is a woman between 25 and 40 years old who had recovered from COVID-19. Sequencing was done on a sample of PBMCs or T cells enriched from blood (not recorded which). This chain uses TRBV30 with TRBJ1-5; D might be TRBD1 (5 bases). Here the CDR3 DNA reads TGTGCCTGGAGTGTAGGGGAAAATCAGCCCCAGCATTTT. Amino acid sequence: CAWSVGENQPQHF.